This TCR beta chain came from a study of post-analysis software for immune sequencing data. Turning to the study itself: Multiple sclerosis in the patients followed relapsing-remitting, secondary progressive and progressive-relapsing courses.

cDNA libraries of TCR beta carried unique molecular identifiers. The authors obtained approximately 460,000 cDNA molecules from about 0.94 to 9.7 million T cells. One entry per CDR3 protein results from TCRdb running MiXCR on the PCR reads. Among about 540,000 distinct CDR3 sequences listed, roughly 34% were seen once. In regard to this clonotype: The antigen remains undetermined.

The V gene end was trimmed by 0 bases and the J gene end by 8 bases; junction bases not matched to a gene: 8. Germline V lookup: CDR1 LGHNA, CDR2 YNFKEQ. CDR3 length: 15 residues. Study-wide points: Five or six TRBV segments appeared more often in patients than in controls, and TRBV5-6, TRBV5-1 and TRBV20-1 were among these. Controls significantly exceeded multiple sclerosis patients in normalized Chao1 diversity.

The sequence was collected from a girl aged 2-17 years with multiple sclerosis. Sequenced material: blood. The chain has TRBV4-2 and TRBJ2-3; TRBD1 matches 7 bases. CDR3 sequence reads: CASSQDAQTGVTQYF. The CDR3 DNA is TGTGCCAGCAGCCAAGACGCCCAAACAGGGGTTACGCAGTATTTT.